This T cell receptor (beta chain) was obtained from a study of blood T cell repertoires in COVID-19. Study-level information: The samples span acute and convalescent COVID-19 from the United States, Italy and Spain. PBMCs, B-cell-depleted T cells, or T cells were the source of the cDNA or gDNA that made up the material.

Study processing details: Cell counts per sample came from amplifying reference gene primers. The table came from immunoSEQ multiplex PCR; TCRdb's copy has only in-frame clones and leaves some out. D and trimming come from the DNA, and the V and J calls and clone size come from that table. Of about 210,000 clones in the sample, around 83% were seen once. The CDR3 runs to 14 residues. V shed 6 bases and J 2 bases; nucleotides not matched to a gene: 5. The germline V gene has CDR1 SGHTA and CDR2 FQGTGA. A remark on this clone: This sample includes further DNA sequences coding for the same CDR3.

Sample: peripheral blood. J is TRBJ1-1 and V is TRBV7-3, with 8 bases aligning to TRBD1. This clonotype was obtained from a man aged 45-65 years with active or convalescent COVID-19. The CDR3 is CASSSQGANTEAFF. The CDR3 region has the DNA TGTGCCAGCAGTTCCCAGGGGGCTAACACTGAAGCTTTCTTT. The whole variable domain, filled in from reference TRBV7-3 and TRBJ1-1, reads GAGVSQTPSNKVTEKGKYVELRCDPISGHTALYWYRQSLGQGPEFLIYFQGTGAADDSGLPNDRFFAVRPEGSVSTLKIQRTERGDSAVYLCASSSQGANTEAFFGQGTRLTVV.